This T cell receptor beta chain was documented in a study of early T cells in non-severe SARS-CoV-2 infection. Study-wide background: Bulk RNA from unsorted whole blood was sequenced; chains were unpaired.

The CDR3 extends over 13 amino acids. Deletions cut 1 base from V and 5 bases from J, with 8 bases between. Study-wide results and caveats: The matching step, a VDJdb search, favored anti-spike CD8 responses and missed private and CD4 specificities.

Details on this clonotype: What it binds is unknown.

Attachment of unique molecular identifiers to individual cDNA molecules was performed. TCRdb called the 5' RACE reads again in MiXCR, with one record for every CDR3 protein. The sample lists tens of thousands of distinct CDR3 sequences, 16% occurring once. The sequencing here drew on whole blood, taken at baseline. The chain is built from TRBV12-3 or TRBV12-4 and TRBJ2-5, with unresolved D. The receptor was isolated from an adult who was a healthcare worker with PCR-confirmed SARS-CoV-2 infection or an uninfected control (not recorded which). CDR3 DNA sequence: TGTGCCAGCAGTTTAGGAGTCGTGGAGACCCAGTACTTC. Amino acid sequence: CASSLGVVETQYF.